This TCR beta chain was profiled in a study of identical twins. After removal of 1 base from V and 4 bases from J, the junction contained 4 bases not matched to a gene. The CDR3 has 14 residues. Germline V gene lookup returns CDR1 WSHSY and CDR2 SAAADI. MiXCR, applied by TCRdb to the 5' RACE reads, yields one record per CDR3 protein. The table shows hundreds of thousands of distinct CDR3 sequences, with nearly 9.5% occurring only once. This sample was shared with a second study, whose subject was yellow fever vaccine responses in identical twins.

The clonotype was recovered from a woman younger than 30 in good health. This chain links TRBV10-2 with TRBJ2-7, with TRBD1 matching over 7 bases. The sequenced sample consisted of CD8+ T cells sorted from blood. This chain's CDR3 is CASSELGTEYEQYF. CDR3 coding DNA: TGCGCCAGCAGTGAGTTGGGGACAGAATACGAGCAGTACTTC.